The clone carrying this T cell receptor beta chain has just one count. Germline lookup yields CDR1 SGDLS and CDR2 YYNGEE. CDR3 length: 16 residues. J gave up 3 bases and V 4 bases, and 12 bases lay outside the gene matches. This specimen belongs to a study of Ad26.COV2.S vaccination and SARS-CoV-2 variants. About the research overall: Ad26.COV2.S, an intramuscular injection, was given once or twice 56 days apart.

Treatment of the sample: 15 to 20 received Ad26.COV2.S at low or high dose, single or two shots; about 5 received placebo; per-sample allocation not given. Samples came from day 63 after the first vaccine or placebo injection. In the vaccine, an Ad26 vector expressed the SARS-CoV-2 spike of the Wuhan strain. The assay was immunoSEQ multiplex PCR, and TCRdb's table has in-frame clones only and misses some. The sample consists of more than 300,000 clones, about 88% of them appearing once. The specimen comprised peripheral blood, sampled in a trial of Ad26.COV2.S vaccine versus placebo. The gene calls are TRBV9 and TRBJ2-7; the match to TRBD1 covers 8 bases. The receptor was derived from a person aged 18 to 65 who received the Ad26.COV2.S COVID-19 vaccine or a placebo. Written as DNA, the CDR3 is TGTGCCAGCAGCCCTCAGACCGGACAGGGCATCTACGAGCAGTACTTC. This gives the protein CASSPQTGQGIYEQYF.